Sequencing of this T cell receptor beta chain was carried out in a study of shared clonotypes between healthy human individuals. Overall study results and limits: Sequencing of the sorted subsets was shown by rarefaction to be incomplete despite large depth. All-four-donor shared clonotypes had higher generation probabilities than non-shared clonotypes did.

The DNA input per sorted-subset replicate PCR was roughly 180 ng, corresponding to roughly 31,000 T cell genomes. Sequencing used immunoSEQ multiplex PCR; TCRdb keeps in-frame clones, though not all of them. The table lists about 2 million clones, about 95% of them singletons. The V segment lost 9 bases and the J segment 2 bases; nucleotides outside the gene matches: 8. CDR1 is MNHNY, CDR2 SVGAGI, per germline (reference sequence). This CDR3 is 14 amino acids long. Naive CD8 cells comprised CD45RO-negative, CCR7-positively selected cells, excluding terminally differentiated effector memory CD45RA+ cells. As to this clone: Its antigen remains unknown.

The sample consisted of naive CD8+ T cells sorted from blood. The V call is TRBV6-6, the J call TRBJ2-3, with TRBD2 matching 7 bases. This clonotype was sampled from a man aged 18 to 29 in good health. The CDR3 protein is CASLGRGFTDTQYF. The CDR3 DNA sequence: TGTGCCAGTTTAGGGCGGGGGTTCACAGATACGCAGTATTTT.